These T cell receptor beta chains were read from a single sample in a study of CD8 T cells in ankylosing spondylitis. Using its own MiXCR run on the 5' RACE reads, TCRdb lists one record per CDR3 protein. In the table there are roughly 220,000 distinct CDR3 sequences, more than 9% of which are singletons. Sample: blood, either unsorted or a sorted T cell fraction (not recorded which). All receptors come from a male donor with ankylosing spondylitis or in good health (not recorded which). The CDR3 runs from the conserved cysteine through the conserved F or W. A D gene is named only where the DNA matches it firmly. Part of the rows lack a size; the others show once, few, many or a class for expanded clones.

d_gene,j_gene,abundance,v_gene,CDR3aa,CDR3nt
TRBD1,TRBJ2-3,few,TRBV24-1,CATSQGDRGPDTQYF,TGTGCCACCAGCCAAGGGGACAGGGGGCCAGATACGCAGTATTTT
-,TRBJ2-7,-,TRBV15,CATSTSGTRISYEQYF,TGTGCCACCAGCACTTCCGGGACAAGGATTTCCTACGAGCAGTACTTC
TRBD2,TRBJ2-3,many,TRBV20-1,CSAGRTSGGTDTQYF,TGCAGTGCGGGCAGGACTAGCGGGGGCACAGATACGCAGTATTTT
-,TRBJ2-2,many,TRBV3-1,CASSPNPSGELFF,TGTGCCAGCAGCCCAAATCCCTCCGGGGAGCTGTTTTTT
TRBD2,TRBJ2-5,many,TRBV6-1,CASTQRGQETQYF,TGTGCCAGCACCCAGCGGGGCCAAGAGACCCAGTACTTC
TRBD2,TRBJ2-2,many,TRBV3-1,CASSGLAGGPGGELFF,TGTGCCAGCAGCGGACTAGCGGGGGGGCCGGGCGGGGAGCTGTTTTTT
-,TRBJ1-1,many,TRBV7-9,CASSRTFQLTEAFF,TGTGCCAGCAGCCGCACCTTCCAGCTCACTGAAGCTTTCTTT
-,TRBJ2-1,many,TRBV7-2,CASSTGWASYNEQFF,TGTGCCAGCAGCACCGGCTGGGCTTCCTACAATGAGCAGTTCTTC
TRBD1,TRBJ1-1,many,TRBV3-1,CASSRQGNTEAFF,TGTGCCAGCTCTAGACAGGGTAACACTGAAGCTTTCTTT
-,TRBJ2-5,few,TRBV18,CASSPGLGQETQYF,TGTGCCAGCTCACCGGGGTTAGGCCAAGAGACCCAGTACTTC
-,TRBJ2-4,many,TRBV28,CASSRGYQKNIQYF,TGTGCCAGCAGTCGGGGGTACCAGAAAAACATTCAGTACTTC
TRBD2,TRBJ2-5,few,TRBV2,CASSTDSGGQETQYF,TGTGCCAGCAGTACAGATAGCGGGGGGCAAGAGACCCAGTACTTC
-,TRBJ2-1,many,TRBV5-6,CASSSISGSSYNEQFF,TGTGCCAGCAGCTCCATATCCGGGTCCTCCTACAATGAGCAGTTCTTC
-,TRBJ2-1,many,TRBV20-1,CSASPGGAWDEQFF,TGCAGTGCTAGCCCTGGGGGGGCCTGGGATGAGCAGTTCTTC
TRBD1,TRBJ1-4,many,TRBV5-1,CASSPTPQGGDGEKLFF,TGCGCCAGCAGCCCGACTCCCCAGGGGGGAGATGGTGAAAAACTGTTTTTT
TRBD2,TRBJ2-3,many,TRBV20-1,CSAGFPGLGTDTQYF,TGCAGTGCTGGTTTTCCGGGACTAGGCACAGATACGCAGTATTTT
TRBD2,TRBJ2-3,many,TRBV7-2,CASSLAVLAGTDTQYF,TGTGCCAGCAGCTTAGCGGTCCTAGCGGGGACAGATACGCAGTATTTT
TRBD1,TRBJ2-5,many,TRBV5-1,CASSYGWTGNQETQYF,TGCGCCAGCAGCTACGGATGGACAGGGAACCAAGAGACCCAGTACTTC
TRBD1,TRBJ2-7,many,TRBV18,CASSPGQGEQYF,TGTGCCAGCTCCCCGGGACAGGGTGAGCAGTACTTC
TRBD1,TRBJ2-3,many,TRBV7-2,CASSPDREDTQYF,TGTGCCAGCAGCCCCGACAGGGAAGATACGCAGTATTTT
-,TRBJ2-1,many,TRBV7-2,CASRDPGVSSYNEQFF,TGTGCCAGCAGAGACCCAGGGGTGAGCTCCTACAATGAGCAGTTCTTC
TRBD1,TRBJ2-1,many,TRBV10-3,CAISESRDREQFF,TGTGCCATCAGTGAGTCTCGGGACAGGGAACAGTTCTTC
TRBD1,TRBJ2-1,-,TRBV9,CASSVRTGKNEQFF,TGTGCCAGCAGCGTTCGGACAGGGAAGAATGAGCAGTTCTTC
-,TRBJ2-2,few,TRBV6-1,CASSVQTGKANTGELFF,TGTGCCAGCAGTGTACAAACAGGGAAAGCGAACACCGGGGAGCTGTTTTTT
-,TRBJ2-6,-,TRBV6-1,CASRTDISGANVLTF,TGTGCCAGCAGGACTGACATCTCTGGGGCCAACGTCCTGACTTTC